The present T cell receptor (beta chain) was sequenced within a study of OX40 agonist ivuxolimab in advanced cancers. Study-level information: The group had a mean age of around 60 years, ranged from about 20 to 79, and was 75% to 85% male. The study, taken as a whole, reports: Averaged across samples, CD8+ T cells carried more expanded clones than CD4+ did. Patients with a partial response at 0.1-3.0 mg/kg had among the lowest clonal expansion.

Libraries were prepared by immunoSEQ multiplex PCR; TCRdb keeps only in-frame clonotypes and omits some of them. The top ten hold 30% to 35% of the sample, which has tens of thousands of clones, 70% to 85% seen once. A note on this clone: Its target is unknown.

Germline CDR1 and CDR2: SGHNT and YYREEE (reference sequence). The CDR3 loop spans 15 amino acids. The ends were cut back, 0 bases at V and 4 bases at J, with 10 bases in the middle. The gene calls are TRBV5-4 and TRBJ1-4, with D perhaps TRBD1 (5 bases). The source was CD4+ or CD8+ T cells sorted from blood, collected in a trial of the OX40 agonist ivuxolimab. This TCR was recovered from an adult with an advanced solid tumor such as melanoma, head and neck, liver or kidney cancer. The DNA of the CDR3 is TGTGCCAGCAGCTTGGGGGGCATGGGTAATGAAAAACTGTTTTTT. Its protein is CASSLGGMGNEKLFF.